This T cell receptor (beta chain) was recorded in a study of sequential checkpoint blockade in melanoma. Across the whole study: First-line arms were nivolumab then ipilimumab, or the reverse, randomized 1:1.

The treatment denotes: randomized to nivolumab then ipilimumab (arm A) or the reverse (arm B). No patient had prior DNA-damaging chemotherapy. There are 13 residues in the CDR3. V gave up 6 bases and J gave up 1 base, with 6 bases separating them. Germline CDR1 SEHNR, CDR2 FQNEAQ (reference sequence). TCRdb keeps only in-frame clones here, not all; method: immunoSEQ multiplex PCR. The sample has some 30,000 clones, 86% seen once. Sequenced material: CD8+ T cells sorted from blood (inferred from file names), taken from a patient given nivolumab and ipilimumab in sequence. This chain links TRBV7-9 with TRBJ2-2, with D unresolved. The clonotype comes from a human donor with melanoma. The CDR3 is CASRTGNTGELFF. Here the CDR3 DNA reads TGTGCCAGCAGAACGGGGAACACCGGGGAGCTGTTTTTT.